This TCR beta chain was retrieved from a study of shared clonotypes between healthy human individuals. Study results and limitations: What limited the represented genetic and exposure-history diversity was the small number of donors.

Free of recent acute infections or vaccinations, the donors were healthy HIV-negative adults. Splitting the CD4+ cells yielded a CD45RA+ naive subset and a CD45RA-negative memory subset. With respect to this clone: Its antigen is unidentified.

Trimming shortened V by 4 bases and J by 2 bases, and 11 bases separated the two germline ends. Per the germline V gene, CDR1 is GTSNPN and CDR2 is SVGIG (reference sequence). The CDR3 covers 13 residues. The protocol was immunoSEQ multiplex PCR, while the TCRdb copy is restricted to in-frame clones and leaves out a portion. The sample lists hundreds of thousands of clones; 90% to 96% were seen once. The origin of this receptor is a woman aged 25 to 39 in good health. The specimen sequenced was naive CD4+ T cells sorted from blood. Subset described: CD45RA+ positively selected. The chain couples TRBV30 to TRBJ1-1, with D hard to call. This CDR3 is CAWKGAGNTEAFF. The CDR3, as DNA: TGTGCCTGGAAAGGTGCGGGTAACACTGAAGCTTTCTTT. Drawing the rest from reference TRBV30 and TRBJ1-1, the complete variable domain is SQTIHQWPATLVQPVGSPLSLECTVEGTSNPNLYWYRQAAGRGLQLLFYSVGIGQISSEVPQNLSASRPQDRQFILSSKKLLLSDSGFYLCAWKGAGNTEAFFGQGTRLTVV.